This is a list of T cell receptor beta chains from one sample in a study of cytomegalovirus exposure and HLA in healthy donors. Assay: immunoSEQ multiplex PCR; the TCRdb copy retains only in-frame clones and omits some. The sample records more than 150,000 clones, 75% to 90% being singletons. Material: PBMCs. These receptors came from a girl between 5 and 17 years old in good health and CMV-seropositive. Both conserved end residues are part of each CDR3. D genes are given only for firm matches. Part of the rows lack a size; the others show once, few, many or a class for expanded clones.

j_gene	v_gene	abundance	d_gene	CDR3aa	CDR3nt
TRBJ2-3	TRBV29-1	.	TRBD2	CSVEASGRAPDTQYF	TGCAGCGTTGAAGCCAGCGGGAGGGCCCCCGATACGCAGTATTTT
TRBJ2-2	TRBV6-5	.	.	CASRADRGELFF	TGTGCCAGCAGAGCCGACAGGGGGGAGCTGTTTTTT
TRBJ1-1	TRBV29-1	few	.	CSAVQGLNSEAFF	TGCAGCGCCGTACAGGGCCTGAACTCTGAAGCTTTCTTT
TRBJ1-2	TRBV7-9	.	TRBD1	CASSSPDRANYGYTF	TGTGCCAGCAGTTCTCCGGACAGGGCAAACTATGGCTACACCTTC
TRBJ1-1	TRBV6-5	.	TRBD1	CASSRQGTEAFF	TGTGCCAGCAGCAGACAGGGGACTGAAGCTTTCTTT
TRBJ2-3	TRBV28	.	.	CASSFSRSTDTQYF	TGTGCCAGCAGTTTTTCTCGGAGCACAGATACGCAGTATTTT
TRBJ2-7	TRBV6-1	.	.	CASSGDKTYEQYF	TGTGCCAGCAGTGGAGACAAGACCTACGAGCAGTACTTC
TRBJ2-1	TRBV15	once	TRBD1	CATSKRGTGGEEQFF	TGTGCCACCAGTAAGAGGGGGACAGGGGGCGAGGAGCAGTTCTTC
TRBJ1-2	TRBV6-1	.	TRBD1	CASSDFTGEGYTF	TGTGCCAGCAGTGATTTCACAGGGGAGGGCTACACCTTC
TRBJ2-3	TRBV9	.	.	CASSVAAGFADTQYF	TGTGCCAGCAGCGTAGCGGCGGGATTTGCAGATACGCAGTATTTT
TRBJ2-4	TRBV5-1	.	TRBD2	CASSLDGRESIQYF	TGCGCCAGCAGCTTAGACGGGAGGGAGAGCATTCAGTACTTC
TRBJ2-7	TRBV14	.	.	CASSEGRGSYEQYF	TGTGCCAGCAGCGAGGGTCGCGGCTCCTACGAGCAGTACTTC
TRBJ2-3	TRBV2	.	TRBD1	CASSWDRESSTDTQYF	TGTGCCAGCAGCTGGGACAGGGAGTCCAGCACAGATACGCAGTATTTT
TRBJ1-2	TRBV6-1	once	.	CASSDTGYGYTF	TGTGCCAGCAGTGACACAGGGTATGGCTACACCTTC
TRBJ1-4	TRBV5-1	.	.	CASSLVGRGPEKLFF	TGCGCCAGCAGCTTGGTGGGCAGGGGACCTGAAAAACTGTTTTTT
TRBJ1-2	TRBV7-9	.	TRBD1	CASSLVSGQDDGYTF	TGTGCCAGCAGCTTAGTATCTGGACAGGACGATGGCTACACCTTC
TRBJ2-2	TRBV6-5	.	.	CASSYPNTGELFF	TGTGCCAGCAGTTACCCAAACACCGGGGAGCTGTTTTTT
TRBJ2-7	TRBV29-1	.	TRBD1	CSTFTGGGIYEQYF	TGCAGCACTTTTACAGGGGGCGGAATTTACGAGCAGTACTTC
TRBJ2-2	TRBV7-4	.	.	CASSLVRDLGELFF	TGTGCCAGCAGCTTAGTCCGTGACTTAGGGGAGCTGTTTTTT
TRBJ2-7	TRBV2	.	.	CASLVGVGSYEQYF	TGTGCCTCCTTGGTAGGGGTGGGCTCCTACGAGCAGTACTTC
TRBJ1-5	TRBV27	.	.	CASSLKADQPQHF	TGTGCCAGCAGTTTAAAAGCGGATCAGCCCCAGCATTTT
TRBJ1-2	TRBV6-6	.	.	CASISAGRYGYTF	TGTGCCAGCATATCGGCGGGGAGATATGGCTACACCTTC
TRBJ1-3	TRBV11-2	.	.	CASSLEALSGNTIYF	TGTGCCAGCAGCTTAGAAGCCCTCTCTGGAAACACCATATATTTT
TRBJ2-3	TRBV11-2	few	.	CASSLMGYTVSDTQYF	TGTGCCAGCAGCTTAATGGGCTATACGGTTTCAGATACGCAGTATTTT
TRBJ1-2	TRBV7-8	.	.	CASSLVLGLNYGYTF	TGTGCCAGCAGCTTAGTTTTGGGCCTTAACTATGGCTACACCTTC
TRBJ2-1	TRBV5-1	.	TRBD2	CASSNSQLAGLDEQFF	TGCGCCAGCAGCAACTCACAGTTAGCGGGACTCGATGAGCAGTTCTTC
TRBJ2-7	TRBV29-1	.	TRBD1	CSVEVDRGSSYEQYF	TGCAGCGTTGAGGTGGACAGGGGGAGCTCCTACGAGCAGTACTTC
TRBJ2-7	TRBV5-1	.	.	CASSLRGLSYEQYF	TGCGCCAGCAGCTTGAGGGGACTCTCCTACGAGCAGTACTTC
TRBJ1-6	TRBV7-6	.	TRBD1	CASSLDRAGPRSPLHF	TGTGCCAGCAGCCTCGACAGGGCAGGGCCTCGTTCACCCCTCCACTTT
TRBJ2-6	TRBV27	few	TRBD1	CASSSRNRDRETRGANVLTF	TGTGCCAGCAGTTCGAGAAACCGGGACAGGGAGACTCGGGGGGCCAACGTCCTGACTTTC
TRBJ1-3	TRBV10-3	.	.	CAISDGQISGNTIYF	TGTGCCATCAGTGACGGACAAATCTCTGGAAACACCATATATTTT
TRBJ2-2	TRBV30	few	.	CAWSARVAGELFF	TGTGCCTGGAGTGCGAGGGTTGCCGGGGAGCTGTTTTTT
TRBJ2-2	TRBV25-1	.	TRBD1	CASGGQGSIAGELFF	TGTGCCAGCGGGGGACAGGGTAGTATTGCCGGGGAGCTGTTTTTT
TRBJ1-2	TRBV30	.	.	CAWKPSLGGHDDYGYTF	TGTGCCTGGAAGCCCTCTCTGGGCGGGCACGACGACTATGGCTACACCTTC
TRBJ1-2	TRBV30	.	.	CAWIRGGAGYTF	TGTGCCTGGATTCGCGGGGGCGCCGGCTACACCTTC
TRBJ2-7	TRBV28	.	TRBD2	CASSSRLAVLYSGYEQYF	TGTGCCAGCAGTTCTCGACTAGCCGTCCTGTACTCGGGCTACGAGCAGTACTTC
TRBJ2-5	TRBV5-6	.	.	CASSLVRAQETQYF	TGTGCCAGCAGCTTGGTGCGGGCCCAAGAGACCCAGTACTTC
TRBJ2-7	TRBV7-9	.	TRBD2	CASSYGTSGTYEQYF	TGTGCCAGCAGCTATGGGACTAGCGGTACCTACGAGCAGTACTTC
TRBJ2-7	TRBV2	few	.	CASSEMFLSYEQYF	TGTGCCAGCAGTGAAATGTTCCTTTCTTACGAGCAGTACTTC
TRBJ1-1	TRBV11-2	.	TRBD1	CASSLTGGGEAFF	TGTGCCAGCAGCCTAACAGGGGGCGGTGAAGCTTTCTTT